The clone carrying this T cell receptor beta chain was observed a few times. The antigen remains undetermined. TCRdb re-called the 5' RACE reads with MiXCR, one entry per CDR3 protein. The data show about 350,000 distinct CDR3 sequences, about an eighth seen once. This sample stems from a study of T-cell memory formation after mild COVID-19. Study-wide context: There were largely donor-specific TCR clusters. Findings and caveats of the study: Whereas later expanders leaned CD4+, clones contracting day 15 to 85 showed a balanced CD4/CD8 makeup. For second-wave clones that peaked at day 37, SARS-CoV-2 specificity went unverified. Shrinking CD4+ clones were chiefly CM and EM; CD8+ ones were chiefly EMRA.

This CDR3 comprises 14 residues. Unmatched junction bases numbered 7, after V lost 2 bases and J lost 5 bases. The germline CDR1 and CDR2 sequences are SGHRS and YFSETQ. The receptor comes from a man between 18 and 35 years old who had mild COVID-19 (a few samples of this study predate the infection). Cell type and time point are not known. The chain recombines TRBV5-1 with TRBJ2-7; 7 nucleotides agree with TRBD1. What was sequenced was PBMCs or a T cell subset sorted from them (not recorded which). CDR3 DNA: TGCGCCAGCAGCTTACAGGGGCCCCCGGACGAGCAGTACGTC. Amino acids: CASSLQGPPDEQYV.